The rows below give T cell receptor beta chains drawn from one sample of a study of blood T cell repertoires in COVID-19. Method: immunoSEQ multiplex PCR; TCRdb's copy keeps in-frame clones and lacks some. The profile shows 130,000 to 150,000 clones, more than 75% of them singletons. What was sequenced was peripheral blood. Every receptor here comes from a woman aged 45-65 years with active or convalescent COVID-19. Each CDR3 is given with its conserved first and last residue. D genes are given only for firm matches. Some rows mark clone size as missing; the rest say once, few, many or name a class of expanded clone.

>.|TRBV7-9|TRBJ2-5|.
CASSNRRQVEETQYF
TGTGCCAGCAGCAACCGAAGACAGGTGGAAGAGACCCAGTACTTC
>.|TRBV20-1|TRBJ2-5|.
CSASSDGVTRRTQYF
TGCAGTGCTAGTTCGGACGGGGTGACTCGTCGGACCCAGTACTTC
>.|TRBV18|TRBJ1-1|TRBD1
CASSQPGQGGTEAFF
TGTGCCAGCTCCCAACCGGGACAGGGGGGCACTGAAGCTTTCTTT
>.|TRBV5-1|TRBJ2-7|TRBD2
CASSRGSSGSYEQYF
TGCGCCAGCAGCAGAGGTTCTAGCGGGAGCTACGAGCAGTACTTC
>.|TRBV11-2|TRBJ2-7|TRBD2
CASSERLAGGQHEQYF
TGTGCCAGCAGCGAACGACTAGCGGGAGGGCAGCACGAGCAGTACTTC
>few|TRBV19|TRBJ2-6|.
CASSPQGSSGANVLTF
TGTGCCAGTAGTCCACAGGGAAGCTCTGGGGCCAACGTCCTGACTTTC
>.|TRBV7-8|TRBJ2-7|TRBD1
CASSSGTGGSFEQYF
TGTGCCAGCAGTAGCGGGACAGGGGGCTCTTTCGAGCAGTACTTC
>.|TRBV7-9|TRBJ2-5|TRBD1
CASSWAGQGAETQYF
TGTGCCAGCAGCTGGGCGGGACAGGGGGCAGAGACCCAGTACTTC
>.|TRBV18|TRBJ1-4|TRBD1
CASSLQGARGGEKLFF
TGTGCCAGCTCACTCCAGGGGGCGCGAGGTGGTGAAAAACTGTTTTTT
>.|TRBV28|TRBJ2-3|.
CASNLQGGFMDTQYF
TGTGCCAGCAACCTACAGGGGGGGTTTATGGATACGCAGTATTTT
>.|TRBV2|TRBJ1-4|TRBD1
CASSGEQGAQKLFF
TGTGCCAGCAGTGGAGAGCAGGGGGCACAAAAACTGTTTTTT
>.|TRBV4-1|TRBJ2-7|.
CASSQRGLGGYEQYF
TGCGCCAGCAGCCAACGCGGACTTGGAGGCTACGAGCAGTACTTC
>.|TRBV19|TRBJ1-2|.
CASSTAGSYTF
TGTGCCAGTAGTACGGCAGGGAGCTACACCTTC
>once|TRBV9|TRBJ2-7|TRBD2
CASSAMGLADYEQYF
TGTGCCAGCAGCGCGATGGGACTAGCGGATTACGAGCAGTACTTC
>.|TRBV6-5|TRBJ1-6|.
CASSYSAAAVSPLHF
TGTGCCAGCAGTTACTCGGCAGCGGCGGTTTCACCCCTCCACTTT